The T cell receptor (beta chain) under discussion was sequenced for a study of T-cell reconstitution after alpha-beta-depleted transplantation in children. A TCRbeta library incorporating unique molecular identifiers was prepared. Using its own MiXCR run on the PCR reads, TCRdb lists one record per CDR3 protein. The repertoire holds about 610,000 distinct CDR3 sequences, with about 10% as singletons. This clonotype has more than one count but fewer than ten. This CDR3 is 13 amino acids long. V lost 7 bases to trimming and J lost 2 bases, with 8 bases between them. The chain couples TRBV12-3 or TRBV12-4 to TRBJ2-2; D unclear. The source was PBMCs from the stem cell graft donor, collected from the stem cell graft. The clonotype comes from a human donor who donated a stem cell graft to a child with acute myeloid leukemia. CDR3 nucleotides: TGTGCCAGCATGTGGATTAACACCGGGGAGCTGTTTTTT. It codes for CASMWINTGELFF.